Only a few counts were recorded for the clone carrying this TCR beta chain. The antigen remains undetermined. These data originate in a study of cytomegalovirus exposure and HLA in healthy donors. Study-wide results and limits: For TCR beta chains, V- and J-gene trimming was later linked to a missense DCLRE1C variant.

Primers: 60 Vbeta forward and 13 Jbeta reverse. TCRdb's table, derived via immunoSEQ multiplex PCR, lists solely in-frame clones and lacks some. The sample includes around 130,000 clones, around two thirds of them seen just once. This CDR3 contains 19 residues. V was pared by 0 bases and J by 8 bases, with 14 bases of the junction left unmatched. Germline V gene sequence: CDR1 SGDLS, CDR2 YYNGEE. Sequences were obtained from PBMCs. The sequence was obtained from a human donor in good health. The chain uses TRBV9 and TRBJ2-3, with 14 bases aligning to TRBD2. CDR3 amino acids: CASSVGPRLTSGGAGTQYF. The CDR3 nucleotides read TGTGCCAGCAGCGTAGGACCAAGATTGACTAGCGGGGGGGCAGGTACGCAGTATTTT.